These 8 T cell receptor beta chains were all obtained from the same sample, sequenced in a study of identical twins. TCRdb re-called the 5' RACE reads with MiXCR, one entry per CDR3 protein. In the table there are about 660,000 distinct CDR3 sequences, 8.5% to 9.5% of which are singletons. These data were also filed under a second study, of yellow fever vaccine responses in identical twins.

The sequencing input was PBMCs. All receptors derive from a woman under 30 in good health.

This sequence joins TRBV6-1 and TRBJ1-5; D remains ambiguous. Germline assignment: CDR1 MNHNS and CDR2 SASEGT. The CDR3 covers 13 residues. Trimming took 6 bases from V and 0 from J, leaving 6 bases between them. The CDR3 spells CASRGYSNQPQHF. In DNA, the CDR3 is TGTGCCAGCAGAGGCTATAGCAATCAGCCCCAGCATTTT.

The genes are TRBV9 and TRBJ2-3; the D is unclear. Germline V CDR1 and CDR2: SGDLS, YYNGEE. Trimming removed 4 bases from V and 2 bases from J, with 11 bases in between. This CDR3 is 14 amino acids long. CDR3 nucleotides: TGTGCCAGCAGCACTACCCGAACCACAGATACGCAGTATTTT. The encoded protein is CASSTTRTTDTQYF.

The chain has TRBV28 and TRBJ2-7; TRBD2 matches 8 bases. Germline CDR1 and CDR2: MDHEN and SYDVKM. The length of the CDR3 is 15 residues. With V trimmed by 8 bases and J by 0 bases, 9 bases remained unmatched. The CDR3: CASQASSGHSYEQYF. CDR3 nucleotides: TGTGCCAGCCAGGCCTCTAGCGGGCACTCCTACGAGCAGTACTTC.

The genes are TRBV11-2 and TRBJ2-3; 9 bases line up with TRBD2. There are 19 residues in the CDR3. The V and J ends lost 6 bases and 3 bases, in that order; junction bases with no gene match: 19. The germline V gene has CDR1 SGHAT and CDR2 FQNNGV. The CDR3 protein is CASSHQLAGYSEGTDTQYF. The DNA of the CDR3 is TGTGCCAGCAGTCACCAGCTAGCGGGGTACTCCGAGGGGACAGATACGCAGTATTTT.

This clonotype was detected ten times or more. CDR3 protein: CASRNRGGMNTEAFF. DNA for the CDR3: TGCGCCAGCAGAAACAGAGGCGGTATGAACACTGAAGCTTTCTTT. The chain is built from TRBV4-3 and TRBJ1-1, with D hard to call. The CDR3 totals 15 residues. Germline values: CDR1 LGHNA, CDR2 YSLEER. V was cut by 6 bases and J by 0 bases, with 14 bases left in between.

The J gene is TRBJ2-5, the V gene TRBV12-1; the DNA was not used to check the table's D call, TRBD1. TRBV12-1 is a pseudogene segment. CDR3 length equals 13 residues. The CDR3: CAISPTLGETQYF. DNA of the CDR3: TGTGCCATCAGCCCTACCCTGGGGGAGACCCAGTACTTC.

This clonotype was counted at least ten times. The junction does not match germline at one end; this may be a read error. The chain couples TRBV3-1 to TRBJ1-1; the D is unclear. The CDR3 extends over 13 amino acids. Germline CDR1 is LGHDT and CDR2 is YNNKEL (reference sequence). CDR3 region: CASSQDRATEAFF. CDR3 nucleotide sequence: TGCGCCAGCAGCCAAGATAGGGCCACTGAAGCTTTCTTT.

This clonotype was recorded at least ten times. This chain links TRBV7-2 with TRBJ2-1; D may correspond to TRBD1 or TRBD2 (6 bases each). Germline V CDR1 and CDR2: SGHTA, FQGNSA. This CDR3 spans 15 amino acids. Deletions cut 1 base from V and 7 bases from J, with 14 bases between. The CDR3 sequence is CASSLVGGFGNEQFF. CDR3 coding DNA: TGTGCCAGCAGCTTAGTCGGGGGCTTCGGGAATGAGCAGTTCTTC.